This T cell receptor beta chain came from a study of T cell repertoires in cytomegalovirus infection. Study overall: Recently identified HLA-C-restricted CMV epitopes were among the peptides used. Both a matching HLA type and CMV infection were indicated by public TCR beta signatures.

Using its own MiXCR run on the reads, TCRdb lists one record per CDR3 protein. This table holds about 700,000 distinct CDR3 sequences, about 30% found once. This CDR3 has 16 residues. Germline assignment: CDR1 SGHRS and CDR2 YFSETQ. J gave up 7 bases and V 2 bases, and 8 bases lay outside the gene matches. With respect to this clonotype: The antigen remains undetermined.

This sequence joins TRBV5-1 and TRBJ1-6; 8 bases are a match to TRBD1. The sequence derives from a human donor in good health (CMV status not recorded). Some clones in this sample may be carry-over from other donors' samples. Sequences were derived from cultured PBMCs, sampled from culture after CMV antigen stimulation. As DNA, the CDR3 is TGCGCCAGCAGCTTAGGGACAGGACGAACGAATTCACCCCTCCACTTT. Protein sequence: CASSLGTGRTNSPLHF.